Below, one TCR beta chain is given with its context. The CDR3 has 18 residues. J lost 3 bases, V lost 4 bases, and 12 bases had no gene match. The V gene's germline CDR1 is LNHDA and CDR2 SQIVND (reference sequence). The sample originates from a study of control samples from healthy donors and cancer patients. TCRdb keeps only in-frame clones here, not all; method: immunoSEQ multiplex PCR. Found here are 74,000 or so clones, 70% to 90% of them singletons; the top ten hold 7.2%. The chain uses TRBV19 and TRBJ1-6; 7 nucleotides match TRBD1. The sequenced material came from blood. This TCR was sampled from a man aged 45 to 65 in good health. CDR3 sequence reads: CASSTSPLTGIYNSPLHF. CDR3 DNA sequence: TGTGCCAGTAGTACCAGCCCGCTGACAGGGATCTATAATTCACCCCTCCACTTT.